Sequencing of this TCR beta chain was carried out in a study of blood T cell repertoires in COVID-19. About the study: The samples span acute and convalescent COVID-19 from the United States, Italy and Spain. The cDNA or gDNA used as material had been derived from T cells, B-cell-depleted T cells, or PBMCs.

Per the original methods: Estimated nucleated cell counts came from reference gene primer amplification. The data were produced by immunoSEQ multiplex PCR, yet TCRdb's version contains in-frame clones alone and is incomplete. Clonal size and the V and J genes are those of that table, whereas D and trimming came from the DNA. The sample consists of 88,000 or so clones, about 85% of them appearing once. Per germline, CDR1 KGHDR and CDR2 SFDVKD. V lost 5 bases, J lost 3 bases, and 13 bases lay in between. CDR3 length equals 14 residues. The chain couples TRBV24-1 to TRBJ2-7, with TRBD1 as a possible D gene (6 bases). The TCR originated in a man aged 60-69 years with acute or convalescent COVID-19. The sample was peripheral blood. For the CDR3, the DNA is TGTGCCACCAGTGCGACAGGTCTTCACTACGAGCAGTACTTC. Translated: CATSATGLHYEQYF.